The 6 T cell receptor beta chains reported below all come from one sample, sequenced in a study of blood T cells in healthy people across ages (dated by TCRdb to the mid-2010s). The library was produced with 5' RACE. Instrument used: Illumina HiSeq 2500. A second about 7 to 11 cycle PCR used a sample-barcoded 5' primer and a J-beta primer mix. TCRdb passed the public sequencing reads through fastp at Q25 and MiXCR, retaining productive beta sequences. Each entry is one CDR3 protein sequence, shown with its most common DNA and genes. This sample holds around 870,000 distinct CDR3 sequences; 25% to 30% were observed only once. Jointly, the top ten make up roughly a sixth of the sample. The material sequenced was blood. Every receptor here comes from a woman aged 80 or over in good health.

This clonotype appeared many times. The rearrangement uses TRBV6-6 and TRBJ1-1; D remains ambiguous. Germline V CDR1 and CDR2: MNHNY, SVGAGI (reference sequence). The CDR3 loop spans 12 amino acids. The V and J ends lost 0 bases and 3 bases respectively, with 2 bases between them. The CDR3 reads CASSYSDTEAFF. In DNA form, the CDR3 reads TGTGCCAGCAGTTACTCTGACACTGAAGCTTTCTTT.

Concerning this clonotype: A much larger clone sits a single nucleotide away, making a read error possible. This rearrangement joins TRBV6-2 or TRBV6-3 to TRBJ2-7; D ambiguous. Germline V gene sequence: CDR1 MNHEY, CDR2 SVGEGT. V was clipped by 6 bases and J by 7 bases, with 25 bases between them. This CDR3 contains 16 residues. The CDR3 region has the DNA TGTGCCAGCAGCTACCCCGGATCCGGCTCCTACAATGAGCAGTACTTC. It translates to CASSYPGSGSYNEQYF.

On this clonotype itself: A much larger clone differs by one base, so this may be a read error. The chain has TRBV20-1 and TRBJ2-3; 9 positions match TRBD2. In germline, CDR1 is DFQATT, CDR2 SNEGSKA (reference sequence). The ends lost 4 bases at V and 6 bases at J; junction bases unmatched: 14. This CDR3 has 16 residues. This chain's CDR3 is CSATRLAESRLDTQYF. In DNA, the CDR3 is TGCAGTGCTACTCGACTAGCGGAATCCCGCCTGGATACGCAGTATTTT.

This clonotype has ten or more counts. The V and J genes are TRBV4-3 and TRBJ1-2; weak D call: TRBD1 (6 bases). V shed 0 bases and J shed 6 bases, with 11 bases lying between them. The V gene's germline CDR1 is LGHNA and CDR2 YSLEER. The CDR3 spans 14 residues. CDR3 in amino acids: CASSQETGGNGYTF. In nucleotides, the CDR3 is TGCGCCAGCAGCCAAGAAACGGGGGGCAATGGCTACACCTTC.

There are a few counts of this clonotype. V and J are TRBV5-6 and TRBJ2-7; D possibly corresponds to TRBD1 (5 bases). Trimming took 6 bases from V and 0 from J, leaving 28 bases between them. Germline V gene sequence: CDR1 SGHDT, CDR2 YYEEEE. CDR3 length: 19 residues. The CDR3 DNA sequence: TGTGCCAGCAACCCTCTTCGGACATCGGCCTCCCATCCCTCCTACGAGCAGTACTTC. This gives the protein CASNPLRTSASHPSYEQYF.

This clonotype was seen more than once but under ten times. The chain recombines TRBV19 with TRBJ2-3; D may correspond to TRBD1 or TRBD2 (6 bases each). The ends were cut back, 6 bases at V and 2 bases at J, with 15 bases in the middle. From germline, CDR1 is LNHDA and CDR2 SQIVND (reference sequence). CDR3 size: 15 residues. The CDR3 sequence is CASSPLSGATDTQYF. In DNA form, the CDR3 reads TGTGCCAGTAGCCCGTTATCGGGGGCCACAGATACGCAGTATTTT.